These 21 T cell receptor beta chains were sequenced from one sample in a study of siplizumab effects on memory and regulatory T cells. TCRdb keeps only in-frame clones here, not all; method: immunoSEQ multiplex PCR. This sample yields some 90,000 clones, of which about nine tenths are seen a single time; around 15% belongs to the top ten. The sequenced sample consisted of CD4+ T cells sorted from blood. These TCRs come from a human donor in good health.

The gene calls are TRBV6-6 and TRBJ2-7, with 8 bases fitting TRBD1. This CDR3 spans 14 amino acids. V shed 3 bases and J 0 bases; nucleotides not matched to a gene: 1. Germline V gives CDR1 MNHNY, CDR2 SVGAGI (reference sequence). CDR3 nucleotide sequence: TGTGCCAGCAGTTATCAGGGGGCCTCCTACGAGCAGTACTTC. Its translation is CASSYQGASYEQYF.

The chain employs TRBV28 and TRBJ1-5; D is unresolved. This CDR3 region has 14 residues. Per germline, CDR1 MDHEN and CDR2 SYDVKM. The V gene lost 0 bases and the J gene lost 1 base, with 4 bases spanning the gap. CDR3: CASSLWDSNQPQHF. CDR3 coding DNA: TGTGCCAGCAGTTTATGGGACAGCAATCAGCCCCAGCATTTT.

The V gene is TRBV2, the J gene TRBJ2-1, with 8 bases identical to TRBD1. The trim removed 6 bases at V and 5 bases at J, leaving 3 bases unmatched. The CDR3 runs 13 residues. Germline CDR1 reads SNHLY; CDR2 reads FYNNEI. The DNA of the CDR3 is TGTGCCAGCAGACAGGGGGTCGACAATGAGCAGTTCTTC. Translation: CASRQGVDNEQFF. The full variable domain, with the rest looked up from reference TRBV2 and TRBJ2-1, is EPEVTQTPSHQVTQMGQEVILRCVPISNHLYFYWYRQILGQKVEFLVSFYNNEISEKSEIFDDQFSVERPDGSNFTLKIRSTKLEDSAMYFCASRQGVDNEQFFGPGTRLTVL.

The chain combines TRBV11-2 with TRBJ2-3; 8 positions agree with TRBD2. This CDR3 comprises 15 residues. Germline CDR1 is SGHAT and CDR2 is FQNNGV. V trimming: 8 bases; J trimming: 0 bases; junction bases outside the gene matches: 7. Here the CDR3 reads CASRLAGSSTDTQYF. CDR3 nucleotide sequence: TGTGCCAGCCGATTAGCGGGGTCTAGCACAGATACGCAGTATTTT.

This clone was found once. This chain connects TRBV7-9 to TRBJ1-1, with 8 bases that match TRBD1. Germline lookup yields CDR1 SEHNR and CDR2 FQNEAQ (reference sequence). The trim removed 5 bases at V and 3 bases at J, leaving 2 bases unmatched. The CDR3 sequence is 13 residues long. In DNA form, the CDR3 reads TGTGCCAGCAGCCCGACAGGGGACACTGAAGCTTTCTTT. It yields the protein CASSPTGDTEAFF.

The V and J genes are TRBV6-4 and TRBJ2-7; 8 positions agree with TRBD2. Germline CDR1 is MRHNA and CDR2 is SNTAGT. The CDR3 has 16 residues. Losses at the gene ends were 2 bases for V and 6 bases for J; bases not matched to a gene: 12. The CDR3 loop is CASSDGEGSGSLEQYF. Written as DNA, the CDR3 is TGTGCCAGCAGTGACGGGGAGGGGAGCGGGAGTCTCGAGCAGTACTTC.

The V and J genes are TRBV18 and TRBJ1-2; D gene unclear. Germline assignment: CDR1 KGHSH and CDR2 LQKENI. Trimming removed 3 bases from V and 3 bases from J, with 8 bases in between. The CDR3 extends over 13 amino acids. CDR3 region: CASSPRHYYGYTF. CDR3 DNA sequence: TGTGCCAGCTCACCGAGGCACTACTATGGCTACACCTTC.

The chain carries TRBV9 and TRBJ2-2; weak D call: TRBD2 (6 bases). CDR1 SGDLS and CDR2 YYNGEE come from the germline V gene. V lost 0 bases and J lost 0, with 12 bases in between. CDR3 length equals 17 residues. The chain's CDR3 is CASSVAGSGPNTGELFF. Here the CDR3 DNA reads TGTGCCAGCAGCGTAGCGGGTAGCGGACCGAACACCGGGGAGCTGTTTTTT. The full variable domain, rest sourced from reference TRBV9 and TRBJ2-2, is DSGVTQTPKHLITATGQRVTLRCSPRSGDLSVYWYQQSLDQGLQFLIQYYNGEERAKGNILERFSAQQFPDLHSELNLSSLELGDSALYFCASSVAGSGPNTGELFFGEGSRLTVL.

The chain joins TRBV6-5 to TRBJ2-7, with TRBD2 matching over 11 bases. V lost 0 bases and J lost 4; bases outside the gene matches: 2. Looked up from germline, CDR1 is MNHEY and CDR2 is SVGAGI. The CDR3 spans 15 residues. CDR3 sequence reads: CASSYSSSGRYEQYF. The CDR3 DNA reads TGTGCCAGCAGTTACTCGTCTAGCGGGAGGTACGAGCAGTACTTC.

This sequence joins TRBV7-3 and TRBJ2-3; perhaps TRBD2 as D (5 bases). There are 15 residues in the CDR3. Germline V CDR1 and CDR2: SGHTA, FQGTGA. With 4 bases removed from V and 1 base from J, the gap between germline ends came to 12 bases. The CDR3 bases are TGTGCCAGCAGCTCCGGACTCCTCGGCACAGATACGCAGTATTTT. Residues: CASSSGLLGTDTQYF.

The chain joins TRBV7-8 to TRBJ2-2; a weak D match, TRBD1 (6 bases). Germline V gene lookup returns CDR1 SGHVS and CDR2 FQNEAQ. The CDR3 extends over 15 amino acids. Deletions cut 5 bases from V and 1 base from J, with 11 bases between. The CDR3 here is CASSLGAQNTGELFF. The CDR3 region has the DNA TGTGCCAGCAGCCTGGGGGCACAGAACACCGGGGAGCTGTTTTTT.

This rearrangement joins TRBV5-4 to TRBJ2-1; D is undetermined. Germline V gives CDR1 SGHNT, CDR2 YYREEE (reference sequence). The CDR3 totals 14 residues. The V end lost 1 base, the J end lost 7 bases, and 12 bases lay between the germline ends. The DNA of the CDR3 is TGTGCCAGCAGCTTGTGGGGATTTGGTAATGAGCAGTTCTTC. Translating it yields CASSLWGFGNEQFF.

V is TRBV6-1 and J is TRBJ2-4, with D possibly matching TRBD1 (5 bases). Trimming removed 3 bases from V and 1 base from J, with 13 bases in between. The CDR3 consists of 16 residues. Germline V gene data show CDR1 as MNHNS and CDR2 as SASEGT. CDR3 region: CASSEPDIQAKNIQYF. The CDR3 DNA follows: TGTGCCAGCAGTGAGCCGGACATTCAGGCCAAAAACATTCAGTACTTC.

This chain joins TRBV6-5 and TRBJ1-2, with D tentatively TRBD1 (5 bases). Between the trimmed V and J ends, which lost 8 bases and 7 bases, there was a span of 11 bases. In germline, CDR1 is MNHEY, CDR2 SVGAGI. The CDR3 has 11 residues. DNA of the CDR3: TGTGCCAGCTACGCCGGGGCTGGCTACACCTTC. Residues: CASYAGAGYTF.

The CDR3 coding sequence is TGTGCCATCAGTGAGGCTACTAGCGGGAGGGCCCTCGGCACAGATACGCAGTATTTT. Translated: CAISEATSGRALGTDTQYF. This rearrangement joins TRBV10-3 to TRBJ2-3; 13 bases map to TRBD2. This CDR3 region has 19 residues. Germline lookup yields CDR1 ENHRY and CDR2 SYGVKD. The ends lost 2 bases at V and 1 base at J; junction bases unmatched: 9.

CDR3 residues: CASSTVTGTEAFF. The DNA for the CDR3 is TGTGCCAGTAGTACGGTTACGGGCACTGAAGCTTTCTTT. V gene TRBV19 combines with J gene TRBJ1-1, with D unresolved. The V end lost 4 bases, the J end lost 4 bases, and 10 bases lay between the germline ends. Germline assignment: CDR1 LNHDA and CDR2 SQIVND (reference sequence). The CDR3 is 13 residues long.

The rearrangement links TRBV10-3 to TRBJ1-2; 7 bases map to TRBD1. The CDR3 is 14 amino acids. Germline loops: CDR1 ENHRY, CDR2 SYGVKD. Germline trimming cut 11 bases from V and 1 base from J; bases unmatched to any gene: 10. The CDR3 is CAVQQGVVNYGYTF. The CDR3 DNA reads TGTGCCGTTCAGCAGGGGGTGGTTAACTATGGCTACACCTTC.

This clone was counted a single time. The gene calls are TRBV18 and TRBJ2-7; D may correspond to TRBD1 or TRBD2 (5 bases each). Trimming took 6 bases from V and 0 from J, leaving 12 bases between them. The germline CDR1 and CDR2 sequences are KGHSH and LQKENI. The CDR3 consists of 14 residues. The CDR3 DNA sequence: TGTGCCAGCTCTGGGAGTGACAGCTCCTACGAGCAGTACTTC. Translation: CASSGSDSSYEQYF.

This chain links TRBV19 with TRBJ2-7; D unresolved. V gave up 5 bases and J gave up 0 bases, with 11 bases separating them. The CDR3 runs 14 residues. Germline-derived CDR1 and CDR2 are LNHDA and SQIVND (reference sequence). The CDR3 nucleotides read TGTGCCAGTAGTTCCGGGCCGAGCTCCTACGAGCAGTACTTC. Protein: CASSSGPSSYEQYF.

The rearrangement uses TRBV9 and TRBJ2-5, with D possibly matching TRBD1 (5 bases). There are 15 residues in the CDR3. CDR1 and CDR2 (germline): SGDLS, YYNGEE. V was clipped by 6 bases and J by 2 bases, with 17 bases between them. The CDR3 loop is CASTLLDSPQETQYF. The CDR3 DNA sequence: TGTGCCAGCACCCTTCTTGACAGTCCACAAGAGACCCAGTACTTC.

The V call is TRBV5-4, the J call TRBJ1-2; D is undetermined. This CDR3 comprises 15 residues. V was pared by 4 bases and J by 0 bases, with 13 bases between. Per germline, CDR1 SGHNT and CDR2 YYREEE (reference sequence). The CDR3 is CASSTPGPANYGYTF. The CDR3 nucleotides read TGTGCCAGCAGCACCCCAGGACCAGCTAACTATGGCTACACCTTC.